The present entry profiles one T cell receptor (beta chain) with its context. Antigen unknown. This specimen belongs to a study of long-term antiretroviral therapy in people with HIV. Study-wide points: All time points showed a repertoire dominated by clones expanded before ART.

V was cut by 0 bases and J by 0 bases, with 6 bases left in between. The CDR3 runs to 15 residues. Germline V gene sequence: CDR1 SGDLS, CDR2 YYNGEE. At the survey level, the v3.0 immunoSEQ assay was run. Sequencing used immunoSEQ multiplex PCR; TCRdb keeps in-frame clones, though not all of them. The profile shows about 50,000 clones, about 86% of them singletons. No donor had fewer than one pre-ART PBMC sample or fewer than two post-ART PBMC samples. The source material was unsorted PBMCs, sampled 0.8 years after starting antiretroviral therapy. The rearrangement joins TRBV9 to TRBJ1-4; D gene uncertain. This TCR came from a woman between 18 and 29 years old with HIV. The CDR3 here is CASSVAGATNEKLFF. CDR3 sequence (DNA): TGTGCCAGCAGCGTAGCAGGAGCAACTAATGAAAAACTGTTTTTT.